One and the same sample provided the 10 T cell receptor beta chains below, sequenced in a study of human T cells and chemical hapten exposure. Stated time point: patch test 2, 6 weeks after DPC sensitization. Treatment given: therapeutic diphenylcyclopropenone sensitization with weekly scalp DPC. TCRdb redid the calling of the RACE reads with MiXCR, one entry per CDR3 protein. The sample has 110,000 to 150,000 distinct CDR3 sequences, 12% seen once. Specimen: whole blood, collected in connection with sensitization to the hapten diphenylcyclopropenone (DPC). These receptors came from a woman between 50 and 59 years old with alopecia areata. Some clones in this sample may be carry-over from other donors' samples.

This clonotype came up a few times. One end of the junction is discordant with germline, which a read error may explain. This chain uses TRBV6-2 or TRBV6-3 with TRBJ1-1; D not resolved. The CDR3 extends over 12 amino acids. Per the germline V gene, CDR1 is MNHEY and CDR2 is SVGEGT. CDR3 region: CASSYGNTEVFF. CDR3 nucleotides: TGTGCCAGCAGTTACGGGAACACTGAAGTTTTCTTT.

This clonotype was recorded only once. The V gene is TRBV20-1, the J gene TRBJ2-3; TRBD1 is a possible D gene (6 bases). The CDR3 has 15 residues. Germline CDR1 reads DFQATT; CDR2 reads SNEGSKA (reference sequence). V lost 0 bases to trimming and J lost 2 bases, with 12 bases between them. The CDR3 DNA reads TGCAGTGCTAGAGACCAGGGGCTTTCCACAGATACGCAGTATTTT. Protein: CSARDQGLSTDTQYF.

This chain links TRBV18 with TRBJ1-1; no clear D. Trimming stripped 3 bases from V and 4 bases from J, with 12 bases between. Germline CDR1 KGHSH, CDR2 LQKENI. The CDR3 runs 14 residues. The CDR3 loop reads CASSPKNGGTEAFF. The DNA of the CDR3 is TGTGCCAGCTCACCCAAGAACGGTGGCACTGAAGCTTTCTTT.

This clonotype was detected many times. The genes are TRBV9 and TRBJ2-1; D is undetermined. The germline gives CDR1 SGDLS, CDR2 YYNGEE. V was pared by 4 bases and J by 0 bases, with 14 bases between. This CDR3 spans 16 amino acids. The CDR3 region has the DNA TGTGCCAGCAGCTCCCGACTCCTAGGCTCCTACAATGAGCAGTTCTTC. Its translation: CASSSRLLGSYNEQFF.

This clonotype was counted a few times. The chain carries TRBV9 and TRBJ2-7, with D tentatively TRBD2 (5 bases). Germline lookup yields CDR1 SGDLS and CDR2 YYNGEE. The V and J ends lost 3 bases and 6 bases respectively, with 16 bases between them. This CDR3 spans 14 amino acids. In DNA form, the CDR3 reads TGTGCCAGCAGCGCCCACCCCGGAGGATCCGAGCAGTACTTC. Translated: CASSAHPGGSEQYF.

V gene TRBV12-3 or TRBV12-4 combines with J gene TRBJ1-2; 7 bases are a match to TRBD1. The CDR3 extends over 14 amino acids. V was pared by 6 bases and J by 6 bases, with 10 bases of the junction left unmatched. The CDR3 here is CASRETGTVNGYTF. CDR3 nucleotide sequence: TGTGCCAGCAGAGAGACAGGGACAGTTAATGGCTACACCTTC.

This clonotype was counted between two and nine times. The CDR3 bases are TGCAGTGCTCAGAGCGGGACTAGCGGGGCTAGCACAGATACGCAGTATTTT. Translating gives CSAQSGTSGASTDTQYF. The J gene is TRBJ2-3, the V gene TRBV20-1, with 13 nucleotides matching TRBD2. Germline V gene data show CDR1 as DFQATT and CDR2 as SNEGSKA (reference sequence). J was trimmed by 0 bases and V by 5 bases; bases with no gene match: 8. The CDR3 consists of 17 residues.

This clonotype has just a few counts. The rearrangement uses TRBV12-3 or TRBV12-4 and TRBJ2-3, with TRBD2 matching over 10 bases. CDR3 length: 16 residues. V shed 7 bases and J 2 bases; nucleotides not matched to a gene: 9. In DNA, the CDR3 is TGTGCCAGCACCCTTTGGGGGACTAGCGCCACAGATACGCAGTATTTT. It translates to CASTLWGTSATDTQYF.

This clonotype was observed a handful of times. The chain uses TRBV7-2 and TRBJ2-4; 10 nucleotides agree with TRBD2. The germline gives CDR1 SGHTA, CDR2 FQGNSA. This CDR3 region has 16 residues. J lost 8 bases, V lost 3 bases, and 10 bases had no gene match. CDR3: CASSFEAGGPRDIQYF. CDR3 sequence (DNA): TGTGCCAGCAGCTTCGAAGCGGGAGGGCCGAGAGACATTCAGTACTTC.

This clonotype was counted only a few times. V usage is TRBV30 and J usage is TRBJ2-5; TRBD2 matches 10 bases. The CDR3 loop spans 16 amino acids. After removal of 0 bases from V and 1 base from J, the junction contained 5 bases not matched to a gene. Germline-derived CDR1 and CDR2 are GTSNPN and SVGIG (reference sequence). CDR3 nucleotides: TGTGCCTGGAGTGTACTAGCGGGAACTCCCCAAGAGACCCAGTACTTC. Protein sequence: CAWSVLAGTPQETQYF.